This section outlines one T cell receptor beta chain sequence together with its context. Its specificity is not known. These data belong to a study of T-cell memory formation after mild COVID-19. Across the whole study: The two donors had largely donor-specific TCR clusters.

Study results and limitations: CM and EM subsets held most contracting CD4+ clones; EMRA held CD8+ ones. Pre-infection memory harbored some responding clones, suggesting cross-reactive memory joined.

Germline CDR1 is DFQATT and CDR2 is SNEGSKA (reference sequence). The CDR3 has 12 amino acids. The V end lost 6 bases, the J end lost 3 bases, and 9 bases lay between the germline ends. It was 5'RACE with constant-segment primers that produced the TCR alpha and TCR beta cDNA libraries, which carried sample barcodes and UMIs. TCRdb reanalysed the 5' RACE reads using MiXCR and keeps one entry per CDR3 protein. The repertoire holds hundreds of thousands of distinct CDR3 sequences, 15% to 20% seen once, with more than 9% in the top ten. This TCR was recovered from an adult woman who had mild COVID-19 (a few samples of this study predate the infection). Cell type and time point are not known. The sequenced material came from PBMCs or a T cell subset sorted from them (not recorded which). The chain joins TRBV20-1 to TRBJ1-5; D is unresolved. The CDR3 nucleotides are TGCAGTGCCCTTGGACCCAATCAGCCCCAGCATTTT. This gives the protein CSALGPNQPQHF.